This T cell receptor beta chain was captured in a study of CD8 T cell repertoires and HIV-1 epitope variants. Looking at the study overall: Tested: three Gag epitope families, Nef HW9 and YT9.

Repertoires were generated with immunoSEQ multiplex PCR, while TCRdb's copy carries only in-frame clones and drops some. The table includes over 90,000 clones, roughly four fifths detected once. The CDR3 spans 15 residues. The germline V gene has CDR1 SGDLS and CDR2 YYNGEE. Trimming removed 4 bases from V and 1 base from J, with 11 bases in between. This clone was seen just once. The sequence was obtained from a male donor with HIV. Material for sequencing was uncultured baseline CD8+ T cells from peripheral blood mononuclear cells (PBMCs). The chain recombines TRBV9 with TRBJ2-2, with D unresolved. CDR3 coding DNA: TGTGCCAGCAGCCTTCCGACTCAGAACACCGGGGAGCTGTTTTTT. It is translated as CASSLPTQNTGELFF. Full variable domain (rest looked up from reference TRBV9 and TRBJ2-2): DSGVTQTPKHLITATGQRVTLRCSPRSGDLSVYWYQQSLDQGLQFLIQYYNGEERAKGNILERFSAQQFPDLHSELNLSSLELGDSALYFCASSLPTQNTGELFFGEGSRLTVL.